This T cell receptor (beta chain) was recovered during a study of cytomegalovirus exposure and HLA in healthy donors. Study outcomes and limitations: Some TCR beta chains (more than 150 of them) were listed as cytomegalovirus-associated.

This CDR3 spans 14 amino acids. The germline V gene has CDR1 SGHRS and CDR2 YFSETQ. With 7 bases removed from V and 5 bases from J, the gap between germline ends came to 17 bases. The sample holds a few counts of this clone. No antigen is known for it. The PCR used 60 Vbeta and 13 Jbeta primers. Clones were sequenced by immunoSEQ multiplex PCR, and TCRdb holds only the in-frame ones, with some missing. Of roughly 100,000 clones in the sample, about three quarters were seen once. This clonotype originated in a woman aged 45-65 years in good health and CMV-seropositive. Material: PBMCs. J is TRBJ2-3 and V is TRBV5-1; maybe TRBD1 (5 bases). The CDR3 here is CASFEAGQGDTQYF. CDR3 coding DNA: TGCGCCAGCTTCGAGGCAGGGCAAGGAGATACGCAGTATTTT. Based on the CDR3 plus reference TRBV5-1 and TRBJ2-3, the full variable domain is KAGVTQTPRYLIKTRGQQVTLSCSPISGHRSVSWYQQTPGQGLQFLFEYFSETQRNKGNFPGRFSGRQFSNSRSEMNVSTLELGDSALYLCASFEAGQGDTQYFGPGTRLTVL.